This T cell receptor (beta chain) was recovered during a study of human T cells and chemical hapten exposure (dated by TCRdb to about 2021). Looking at the study overall: Libraries were combined into a pool for sequencing, and differences in TCR yield between samples came mainly from small differences in library volumes within the pool. This study followed changes in the peripheral blood TCR repertoire in vivo during primary and secondary sensitization of alopecia patients to the hapten diphenylcyclopropenone (DPC). From each blood RNA sample, both TCR alpha and TCR beta chains were sequenced.

Library preparation used RACE. TCRdb shows the sequencer as NextSeq 500. Library preparation attached unique molecular identifiers to individual cDNA molecules for quantitative, reproducible TCR counting. The source study handled its data this way. The median number of TCRs per sample was roughly 100,000, ranging from about 20,000 to 750,000. V, J and CDR3 annotation of the TCR reads was performed with the Decombinator software suite. Every sample was subsampled to the same number of TCRs (28,000) for the PS versus PT1 abundance plots. TCRs were defined as expanded if absent before sensitization and observed at least eight times at the 2-week time point. TCRdb's own reprocessing of the public reads used fastp at Q25 and MiXCR and kept productive beta chains. One record per CDR3 amino acid sequence lists the most common genes and DNA. TCRdb's processing, not the authors', yielded these V and J calls. This sample is represented by 65,000 or so distinct CDR3 sequences; around 6.3% of them were singletons. The ten biggest clones cover 3.4% of the sample.

Overall results and qualifications from the work: DPC sensitization did not change the number of TCRs with a frequency above 1 in 1000, and there was no evidence of changes in global repertoire structure. After repeated subsampling, changes were observed in the strength of the expansion versus patch-test correlation and in the threshold at which the correlation became significant.

As encoded in the germline V gene (reference sequence), CDR1 is SGHNT while CDR2 is YYREEE. Germline trimming: 4 bases from V, 4 bases from J; junction bases outside gene matches: 16. The CDR3 covers 19 residues, taking in both the cysteine and the phenylalanine. The only DNA kept is the CDR3, 57 bases in frame from the first base. In this sample, this clonotype turned up many times. The target of this receptor is not known. Base quality data are lacking; no much larger clone is found one base away. The label giving this sample's time point can be read as: healthy volunteer bleed at 6 weeks. Total RNA was extracted from unfractionated whole blood collected in Tempus Blood RNA tubes. A few healthy volunteers were used as TCR sequencing controls and were bled at day 0, 2 weeks and 6 weeks.

The TCR comes from a female donor in good health. Some clones in this sample may be carry-over from other donors' samples. The sequencing input was whole blood. The chain is made from TRBV5-4 and TRBJ1-6; 8 of the junction bases match TRBD1. At the DNA level, the sequence is TGTGCCAGCAGCCACACCCTCGACAGGGGAATCTGGTATAATTCACCCCTCCACTTT. This is translated as CASSHTLDRGIWYNSPLHF.